This T cell receptor beta chain was captured by sequencing in a study of T cells in Graves' hyperthyroidism and ophthalmopathy. Study results and caveats: Peripheral blood also featured most of the thyroid clonotypes expanded above 0.001. Ophthalmopathy was predicted by the model a median of roughly 6 months ahead of onset.

TCR beta CDR3 region amplification was performed from RNA transcripts. RT-PCR in the first round (using the HTBI primer set) targeted the TCR CDR3. Using its own MiXCR run on the multiplex PCR reads, TCRdb lists one record per CDR3 protein. Of some 740,000 distinct CDR3 sequences in the sample, about 15% were seen once. Notes on this clonotype: Antigen: not known.

The CDR3 loop spans 17 amino acids. CDR1 is SEHNR and CDR2 is FQNEAQ in the germline V gene (reference sequence). Trimming pared 5 bases from V and 6 bases from J, leaving 23 bases between. The chain uses TRBV7-9 and TRBJ1-5; D is perhaps TRBD1 (6 bases). Sequencing was carried out using blood. The clonotype originates from a woman between 18 and 29 years old with Graves' hyperthyroidism. CDR3: CASSHGRWGAPGQPQHF. The CDR3 nucleotides read TGTGCCAGCAGCCACGGCAGGTGGGGGGCGCCCGGTCAGCCCCAGCATTTT.